A selection of T cell receptor beta chains follows, all from one sample in a study of T cell repertoires in cytomegalovirus infection. TCRdb processed the reads anew with MiXCR; each CDR3 protein has one entry. The top ten hold over 11% of the sample, which has approximately 990,000 distinct CDR3 sequences, less than 40% seen once. No antigens are known for them. The material was cultured CD8+ T cells from PBMCs, obtained from culture after CMV antigen stimulation. These receptor sequences come from a human donor in good health (CMV status not recorded). Some clones in this sample may be carry-over from other donors' samples. The CDR3 runs from the conserved cysteine through the conserved F or W. D genes are given only for firm matches. The size entry is marked missing in some rows and otherwise reads once, few, many or a size class.

- - TRBJ2-2 TRBV13 TGTGCCAGCCCGACAGGCGGGGAGCTGTTTTTT CASPTGGELFF
- TRBD1 TRBJ2-5 TRBV7-4 TGTGCCAGCAGCTCCGGACAGGGGATAGAAGAGACCCAGTACTTC CASSSGQGIEETQYF
few - TRBJ2-7 TRBV10-3 TGTGCCATCAGTGAGACATATTCCGGGATTTCCTACGAGCAGTACTTC CAISETYSGISYEQYF
many - TRBJ1-1 TRBV7-2 TGTGCCAGCAGCTTAGGACGGGTGAACACTGAAGCTTTCTTT CASSLGRVNTEAFF
many - TRBJ2-1 TRBV19 TGTGCCAGTAGTTCTCGACAGGACCGCCCTACAATGGAGCAGTTCTTC CASSSRQDRPTMEQFF
many TRBD2 TRBJ2-3 TRBV7-2 TGTGCCAGCAGCTCTAGGACTAGCGGAAACACAGATACGCAGTATTTT CASSSRTSGNTDTQYF
- - TRBJ2-3 TRBV28 TGTGCCAGCAGCCTGCGCCTCAAGCGGGATACGCAGTATTTT CASSLRLKRDTQYF
few - TRBJ1-1 TRBV6-5 TGTGCCAGCAGTTCCTCCGGGGGGGCTGAAGCTTTCTTT CASSSSGGAEAFF
- TRBD1 TRBJ2-3 TRBV4-3 TGCGCCAGCAGCCAAGATACAGGGGGCCCGACAGATACGCAGTATTTT CASSQDTGGPTDTQYF
few TRBD1 TRBJ2-1 TRBV7-9 TGTGCCAGCAGCTTAGTCCCGGGACAGGTTATCTCCTACAATGAGCAGTTCTTC CASSLVPGQVISYNEQFF
few TRBD2 TRBJ2-1 TRBV6-5 TGTGCCAGCAGTTACTCCTCCGGGACTAGCGGGGGGGGGAATGAGCAGTTCTTC CASSYSSGTSGGGNEQFF
many TRBD1 TRBJ1-6 TRBV4-2 TGTGCCAGCAGCCTCGGACAGGGGGATAATTCACCCCTCCACTTT CASSLGQGDNSPLHF
- - TRBJ1-2 TRBV9 TGTGCCAGCGGGTGGGGGGGCAACTATGGCTACACCTTC CASGWGGNYGYTF
many - TRBJ1-1 TRBV6-2/TRBV6-3 TGTGCCAGCAGTTACGGGTGGATGAACACTGAAGCTTTCTTT CASSYGWMNTEAFF
- - TRBJ2-7 TRBV27 TGTGCCAGCAGTTCCCCACGTCTTGACAGGGAGCAGTACTTC CASSSPRLDREQYF
many TRBD2 TRBJ2-3 TRBV7-6 TGTGCCAGCAGCAAAGAGACCGGGACTAGGTTTTCTTATACGCAGTATTTT CASSKETGTRFSYTQYF
- - TRBJ2-1 TRBV25-1 TGTGCCAGCAGTGAATATACGAGCTACAATGAGCAGTTCTTC CASSEYTSYNEQFF
few - TRBJ1-6 TRBV5-5 TGTGCCAGCAGCTTGGTCGTCGGCGGGATAAGCTCCTATAATTCACCTCTCCACTTT CASSLVVGGISSYNSPLHF
- - TRBJ2-7 TRBV20-1 TGCAGTGGAGGCGGGACCTTCTACGAGCAGTACTTC CSGGGTFYEQYF
- - TRBJ2-1 TRBV12-5 TGTGCTAGTGCGAGGGGGATAACCTACAATGAGCAGTTCTTC CASARGITYNEQFF
- - TRBJ1-5 TRBV27 TGTGCCAGCGGGAGAGCGCACCGTGAGCCCCAGCATTTT CASGRAHREPQHF
- - TRBJ2-5 TRBV28 TGTGCCAGCAGTTTTATAGGTGGGACCCAGTACTTC CASSFIGGTQYF
- TRBD1 TRBJ2-5 TRBV20-1 TGCAGTGCTATCAGGGGGCGGGAGACCCAGTACTTC CSAIRGRETQYF
few - TRBJ1-5 TRBV7-9 TGTGCCAGCAGCGTAGGGAGTCAGCCCCAGCATTTT CASSVGSQPQHF
few - TRBJ1-2 TRBV7-6 TGTGCCAGCAGCTTAAAAGTTTTGGGATCCGCTGGAAATGGCTACACCTTC CASSLKVLGSAGNGYTF
many - TRBJ2-3 TRBV7-9 TGTGCCAGCAGCCCCAGCCGACAAATGGATACGCAGTATTTT CASSPSRQMDTQYF
many TRBD2 TRBJ2-7 TRBV7-2 TGTGCCAGCAGCTTACAGCGGGGTTTCTACGAGCAGTACTTC CASSLQRGFYEQYF
many - TRBJ2-3 TRBV7-6 TGTGCCAGCAGCTTAGCTCCCCTACCCACAGATACGCAGTATTTT CASSLAPLPTDTQYF
many - TRBJ2-1 TRBV12-5 TGTGCTAGTGGTTTGTCCATCGGAGAGGGAGGCTACAATGAGCAGTTCTTC CASGLSIGEGGYNEQFF
few TRBD1 TRBJ1-6 TRBV15 TGTGCCACCAGCAGTACCGGGACAGGGTATTCACCCCTCCACTTT CATSSTGTGYSPLHF
- - TRBJ2-1 TRBV27 TGTGCCAGCAAACAAAGTAGGGGAAGGCAAACCGATGAGCAGTTCTTC CASKQSRGRQTDEQFF
few - TRBJ1-1 TRBV12-3/TRBV12-4 TGTGCCAGCAGTTTCGACACAGCAGCCCCCTTT CASSFDTAAPF
- - TRBJ2-7 TRBV20-1 TGCAGTGCTCCCTCGATGGATTACTACGAGCAGTACTTC CSAPSMDYYEQYF
- - TRBJ2-5 TRBV7-7 TGTGCTAGCCGACATGAAGAGACCCAGTACTTC CASRHEETQYF